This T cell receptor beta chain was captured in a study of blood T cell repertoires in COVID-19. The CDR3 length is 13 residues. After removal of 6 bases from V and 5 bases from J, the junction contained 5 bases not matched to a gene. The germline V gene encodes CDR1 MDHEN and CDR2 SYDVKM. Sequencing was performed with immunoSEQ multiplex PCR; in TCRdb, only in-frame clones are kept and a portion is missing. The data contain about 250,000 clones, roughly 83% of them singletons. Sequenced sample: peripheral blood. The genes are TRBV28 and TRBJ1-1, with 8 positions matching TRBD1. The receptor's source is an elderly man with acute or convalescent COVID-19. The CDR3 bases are TGTGCCAGCAGCCCCAGGGGGCGGACTGAAGCTTTCTTT. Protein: CASSPRGRTEAFF.